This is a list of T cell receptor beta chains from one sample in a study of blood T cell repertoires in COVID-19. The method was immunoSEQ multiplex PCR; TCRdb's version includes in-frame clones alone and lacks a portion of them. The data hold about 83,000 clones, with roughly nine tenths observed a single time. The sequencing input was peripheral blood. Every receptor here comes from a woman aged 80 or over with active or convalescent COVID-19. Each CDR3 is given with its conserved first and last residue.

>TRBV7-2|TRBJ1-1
CASSLGTGTEAFF
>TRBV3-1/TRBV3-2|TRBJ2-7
CASSQDYHRGGRQKAYEQYF
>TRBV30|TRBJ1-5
CAGGVGNQPQHF
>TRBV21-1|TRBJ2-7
CARRQGTGSYEQYF
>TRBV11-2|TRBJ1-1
CASSLGGLTEAFF
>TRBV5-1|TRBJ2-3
CASSLELAVDTQYF
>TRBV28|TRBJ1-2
CASSSLGQNNYGYTF
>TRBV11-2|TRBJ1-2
CASSSQGNGYTF
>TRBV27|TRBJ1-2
CASSLSRQGARSGYTF
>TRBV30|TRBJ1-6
CAWGQGSSYNSPLHF
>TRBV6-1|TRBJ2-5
CASSDPGQETQYF